The 26 T cell receptor beta chains below all came from one sample that was sequenced in a study of blood T cell repertoires in COVID-19 (dated by TCRdb to about 2020). The receptor library was made with the immunoSEQ multiplex PCR assay. The clones in this table, taken by TCRdb from immuneACCESS, are in-frame only. Not every clone is retained; where verified, under half of the shortfall comes from an unresolved V gene, and the cause of the rest is unknown. The sample table holds about 230,000 clones, of which roughly 80% were seen once. The ten largest make up approximately 7.2% of the sample. The specimen sequenced was peripheral blood. The receptors were gathered from a woman of 80 years or more with acute or convalescent COVID-19.

The J gene is TRBJ2-1, the V gene TRBV6-1, with TRBD1 as a possible D gene (6 bases). This CDR3 comprises 14 residues. Between the trimmed V and J ends, which lost 3 bases and 6 bases, there was a span of 12 bases. Germline assignment: CDR1 MNHNS and CDR2 SASEGT. For the CDR3, the DNA is TGTGCCAGCAGTGATAGGGGGTCTGGCAATGAGCAGTTCTTC. Its translation: CASSDRGSGNEQFF.

The J gene is TRBJ2-2, the V gene TRBV7-2; 10 positions agree with TRBD2. Trimming cost V 4 bases and J 7 bases; bases outside gene matches: 12. From germline, CDR1 is SGHTA and CDR2 FQGNSA. The CDR3 contains 17 residues. The CDR3 region is CASSYSSGGARDGELFF. CDR3 bases: TGTGCCAGCAGCTATAGCAGCGGGGGGGCCCGGGACGGGGAGCTGTTTTTT.

The rearrangement links TRBV19 to TRBJ1-4; 9 bases are shared with TRBD1. V lost 7 bases, J lost 4 bases, and 7 bases stayed unmatched. The V gene's germline CDR1 is LNHDA and CDR2 SQIVND (reference sequence). The CDR3 spans 15 residues. The CDR3, as DNA: TGTGCCAGTACTGAGGGGACAGGGTTTAATGAAAAACTGTTTTTT. Translating gives CASTEGTGFNEKLFF.

V gene TRBV7-3 combines with J gene TRBJ2-1; 12 nucleotides align to TRBD2. Germline CDR1 is SGHTA and CDR2 is FQGTGA. The length of the CDR3 is 16 residues. Losses at the gene ends were 0 bases for V and 7 bases for J; bases not matched to a gene: 4. CDR3 bases: TGTGCCAGCAGCTTAACCCTAGCGGGAGGGCTGAATGAGCAGTTCTTC. This sequence encodes CASSLTLAGGLNEQFF.

This chain joins TRBV6-5 and TRBJ2-7, with 14 bases lining up with TRBD2. Germline CDR1 reads MNHEY; CDR2 reads SVGAGI. The CDR3 loop spans 14 amino acids. V dropped 6 bases and J dropped 5; count of bases not matched to a gene: 3. The CDR3 DNA follows: TGTGCCAGCAGCCTGGGACTAGCGGGAGACGAGCAGTACTTC. Residues: CASSLGLAGDEQYF.

The CDR3 spells CASSYSGLAADTQYF. In DNA, the CDR3 is TGTGCCAGCAGTTATTCGGGACTAGCGGCAGATACGCAGTATTTT. This sequence joins TRBV6-5 and TRBJ2-3; 11 bases fit TRBD2. J lost 4 bases, V lost 3 bases, and 3 bases had no gene match. The CDR3 spans 15 residues. Germline lookup yields CDR1 MNHEY and CDR2 SVGAGI.

This clone was counted a single time. The chain employs TRBV30 and TRBJ2-5; no definite D call. This CDR3 comprises 12 residues. Germline-derived CDR1 and CDR2 are GTSNPN and SVGIG (reference sequence). V was cut by 0 bases and J by 3 bases, with 5 bases left in between. CDR3 bases: TGTGCCTGGAGTGTTACAGAAGAGACCCAGTACTTC. This translates into CAWSVTEETQYF. The entire variable domain, with the rest obtained from reference TRBV30 and TRBJ2-5, is as follows: SQTIHQWPATLVQPVGSPLSLECTVEGTSNPNLYWYRQAAGRGLQLLFYSVGIGQISSEVPQNLSASRPQDRQFILSSKKLLLSDSGFYLCAWSVTEETQYFGPGTRLLVL.

The chain combines TRBV19 with TRBJ1-5, with 7 positions matching TRBD1. This CDR3 has 15 amino acids. Germline CDR1 is LNHDA and CDR2 is SQIVND (reference sequence). Trimming took 3 bases from V and 4 from J; bases not matched to a gene: 6. In DNA form, the CDR3 reads TGTGCCAGTAGTATGGCGACAGGGCCAAATCAGCCCCAGCATTTT. This sequence encodes CASSMATGPNQPQHF.

The chain recombines TRBV6-1 with TRBJ2-3; 10 positions agree with TRBD2. The CDR3 sequence is 16 residues long. Trimming took 4 bases from V and 3 from J; bases not matched to a gene: 7. Germline CDR1 reads MNHNS; CDR2 reads SASEGT. In DNA form, the CDR3 reads TGTGCCAGCAGTGCTCTGAGCGGGGGGGCAACAGATACGCAGTATTTT. Residues: CASSALSGGATDTQYF.

The genes are TRBV3-1 (or the pseudogene TRBV3-2) and TRBJ2-1; tentative D call: TRBD1 (6 bases). The V end lost 6 bases, the J end lost 9 bases, and 9 bases lay between the germline ends. Germline CDR1 and CDR2: LGHDT and YNNKEL (reference sequence). The CDR3 totals 11 residues. The CDR3 region is CASRQQGEQFF. CDR3 nucleotides: TGTGCCAGCAGACAACAGGGTGAGCAGTTCTTC.

V gene TRBV29-1 combines with J gene TRBJ1-2; TRBD1 might be the D (6 bases). Germline V gene sequence: CDR1 SQVTM, CDR2 ANQGSEA. The CDR3 contains 13 residues. The V gene lost 7 bases and the J gene lost 2 bases, with 14 bases spanning the gap. The CDR3: CSGMSGENYGYTF. CDR3 coding DNA: TGCAGCGGCATGTCAGGGGAAAACTATGGCTACACCTTC.

This clone was found a few times. The chain has TRBV19 and TRBJ1-5; D not resolved. The germline CDR1 and CDR2 sequences are LNHDA and SQIVND (reference sequence). CDR3 length: 11 amino acids. V shed 5 bases and J shed 9 bases, with 8 bases lying between them. The CDR3 DNA reads TGTGCCAGTAGTCCCAGTGGGCCCCAGCATTTT. Its protein is CASSPSGPQHF.

The gene calls are TRBV5-1 and TRBJ1-2; the D gene is possibly TRBD1 (5 bases). This CDR3 has 13 residues. Germline V lookup: CDR1 SGHRS, CDR2 YFSETQ. The V gene lost 2 bases and the J gene lost 6 bases, with 11 bases spanning the gap. As DNA, the CDR3 is TGCGCCAGCAGCTTTGAAGGGGAGGATGGCTACACCTTC. Residues: CASSFEGEDGYTF.

V and J are TRBV28 and TRBJ1-4; D may be TRBD1 (5 bases). The V end was cut by 7 bases, the J end by 7 bases, with 13 bases between. In germline, CDR1 is MDHEN, CDR2 SYDVKM. The CDR3 is made up of 13 amino acids. CDR3 residues: CASTWGGGEKLFF. The CDR3 nucleotides read TGTGCCAGCACTTGGGGGGGAGGTGAAAAACTGTTTTTT.

The rearrangement links TRBV11-2 to TRBJ2-7, with D uncertain. Germline V CDR1 and CDR2: SGHAT, FQNNGV. V lost 0 bases and J 5 bases, leaving 14 bases between the germline ends. This CDR3 region has 15 residues. This CDR3 reads CASSLENFGSHEQYF. As DNA, the CDR3 is TGTGCCAGCAGCTTAGAAAACTTTGGTAGCCACGAGCAGTACTTC.

The chain links TRBV19 to TRBJ1-5, with 7 bases identical to TRBD1. CDR1 is LNHDA, CDR2 SQIVND, per germline (reference sequence). The CDR3 has 13 residues. The junction had 5 bases not matched to a gene; V was cut back by 5 bases and J by 7 bases. CDR3 DNA: TGTGCCAGTAGTGAAGGGGGCCCACAGCCCCAGCATTTT. Translation: CASSEGGPQPQHF. The full variable domain, rest sourced from reference TRBV19 and TRBJ1-5, is DGGITQSPKYLFRKEGQNVTLSCEQNLNHDAMYWYRQDPGQGLRLIYYSQIVNDFQKGDIAEGYSVSREKKESFPLTVTSAQKNPTAFYLCASSEGGPQPQHFGDGTRLSIL.

The V and J genes are TRBV27 and TRBJ1-6; possible D gene TRBD1, 6 bases. V gave up 6 bases and J gave up 8 bases, with 14 bases separating them. The CDR3 spans 14 residues. Germline V gives CDR1 MNHEY, CDR2 SMNVEV (reference sequence). In DNA form, the CDR3 reads TGTGCCAGCAGCGCGATGGGGGCTTATTCACCCCTCCACTTT. This codes for CASSAMGAYSPLHF.

CDR3 nucleotides: TGTGCCAGCAGCCCCGGGACACCGGATCTAGCCAAAAACATTCAGTACTTC. This sequence encodes CASSPGTPDLAKNIQYF. The chain couples TRBV5-4 to TRBJ2-4, with D perhaps TRBD1 (6 bases). Germline loops: CDR1 SGHNT, CDR2 YYREEE (reference sequence). Trimming removed 4 bases from V and 0 bases from J, with 17 bases in between. This CDR3 is built from 17 residues.

This clone was detected once. The CDR3 DNA sequence: TGTGCTAGTGGTTTGGAGCAGGGCCGTGGCTACACCTTC. Protein sequence: CASGLEQGRGYTF. The J gene is TRBJ1-2, the V gene TRBV12-5, with a tentative D call TRBD1 (5 bases). There are 13 residues in the CDR3. CDR1 is LGHNT, CDR2 FRNRAP, per germline. Trimming shortened V by 1 base and J by 7 bases, and 10 bases separated the two germline ends. The entire variable domain, with the rest obtained from reference TRBV12-5 and TRBJ1-2, is as follows: DARVTQTPRHKVTEMGQEVTMRCQPILGHNTVFWYRQTMMQGLELLAYFRNRAPLDDSGMPKDRFSAEMPDATLATLKIQPSEPRDSAVYFCASGLEQGRGYTFGSGTRLTVV.

The chain uses TRBV11-1 and TRBJ1-3, with unresolved D. With 3 bases removed from V and 8 bases from J, the gap between germline ends came to 14 bases. The germline V gene has CDR1 SGHAT and CDR2 FQDESV (reference sequence). The CDR3 has 14 residues. The CDR3 reads CASSFGAERDTIYF. The CDR3 coding sequence is TGTGCCAGCAGCTTCGGAGCGGAGCGAGACACCATATATTTT.

The rearrangement links TRBV7-9 to TRBJ2-7; 11 nucleotides match TRBD1. Germline CDR1 reads SEHNR; CDR2 reads FQNEAQ (reference sequence). With 6 bases clipped from V and 2 bases from J, the junction kept 9 bases outside the gene matches. There are 16 residues in the CDR3. The CDR3 nucleotides are TGTGCCAGCAGTTTGACACCGGGACAGGGGGCCTACGAGCAGTACTTC. It codes for CASSLTPGQGAYEQYF. The full variable domain, in which reference TRBV7-9 and TRBJ2-7 provide the parts outside the CDR3, is DTGVSQNPRHKITKRGQNVTFRCDPISEHNRLYWYRQTLGQGPEFLTYFQNEAQLEKSRLLSDRFSAERPKGSFSTLEIQRTEQGDSAMYLCASSLTPGQGAYEQYFGPGTRLTVT.

The rearrangement links TRBV5-1 to TRBJ2-7; D is possibly TRBD1 (6 bases). The length of the CDR3 is 14 residues. CDR1 and CDR2 (germline): SGHRS, YFSETQ. Trimming took off 0 bases at V and 6 bases at J, with 13 bases between the two ends. In nucleotides, the CDR3 is TGCGCCAGCAGCTTGGCCGACAGGTTGGGCGAGCAGTACTTC. It is translated as CASSLADRLGEQYF. Filled out from reference TRBV5-1 and TRBJ2-7, the complete variable domain reads KAGVTQTPRYLIKTRGQQVTLSCSPISGHRSVSWYQQTPGQGLQFLFEYFSETQRNKGNFPGRFSGRQFSNSRSEMNVSTLELGDSALYLCASSLADRLGEQYFGPGTRLTVT.

This sequence joins TRBV6-5 and TRBJ2-3; the D is unclear. Trimming took off 6 bases at V and 0 bases at J, with 4 bases between the two ends. Germline V gives CDR1 MNHEY, CDR2 SVGAGI. There are 12 residues in the CDR3. In DNA, the CDR3 is TGTGCCAGCAGACACAGCACAGATACGCAGTATTTT. It yields the protein CASRHSTDTQYF.

This clone was recorded once. V is TRBV6-1 and J is TRBJ1-5; D uncertain. V was shortened by 4 bases and J by 5 bases, with 18 bases between the two germline ends. This CDR3 is 16 amino acids long. CDR1 is MNHNS and CDR2 is SASEGT in the germline V gene. CDR3 DNA: TGTGCCAGCAGTGCAATAGCTGGAGTAGGAGATCAGCCCCAGCATTTT. This sequence encodes CASSAIAGVGDQPQHF.

The V gene is TRBV7-8, the J gene TRBJ2-7, with 9 nucleotides matching TRBD2. Germline CDR1 reads SGHVS; CDR2 reads FQNEAQ. The V gene end was trimmed by 6 bases and the J gene end by 3 bases; junction bases not matched to a gene: 6. The CDR3 runs 14 residues. The CDR3 loop is CASSPGTSLYEQYF. The CDR3 DNA reads TGTGCCAGCAGTCCCGGGACTAGCCTCTACGAGCAGTACTTC.

This clone was seen only a few times. V is TRBV6-2 or TRBV6-3 and J is TRBJ2-5; the D gene is possibly TRBD2 (5 bases). CDR3 length equals 16 residues. CDR1 is MNHEY and CDR2 is SVGEGT in the germline V gene. V lost 5 bases and J lost 5, with 21 bases in between. The CDR3 sequence is CASSRLFEGVGETQYF. CDR3 nucleotides: TGTGCCAGCAGTCGCCTTTTTGAGGGAGTGGGGGAGACCCAGTACTTC.